Each of the 31 T cell receptor beta chains below was sequenced from the same sample in a study of shared T cell receptors in the human thymus. The table came from immunoSEQ multiplex PCR; TCRdb's copy has only in-frame clones and leaves some out. The sample lists under 850,000 clones, roughly 90% occurring once. This sample was also put to use in a study of human thymus T cells.

The specimen was thymocytes. Every receptor here comes from a boy younger than two with a congenital heart defect.

V usage is TRBV19 and J usage is TRBJ2-1, with 8 bases identical to TRBD1. Trimming removed 10 bases from V and 8 bases from J; junction bases left unmatched: 7. The CDR3 spans 12 residues. The germline V gene has CDR1 LNHDA and CDR2 SQIVND (reference sequence). The CDR3 DNA reads TGTGCCACCTTGGACAGGGCGGATGAGCAGTTCTTC. It codes for CATLDRADEQFF.

The chain has TRBV30 and TRBJ2-7; TRBD2 matches 7 bases. J lost 1 base, V lost 5 bases, and 5 bases had no gene match. The germline CDR1 and CDR2 sequences are GTSNPN and SVGIG (reference sequence). This CDR3 has 13 residues. The DNA of the CDR3 is TGTGCCTGGGGGACTACCGGGTCCTACGAGCAGTACTTC. Translated, it gives CAWGTTGSYEQYF.

The CDR3 sequence is CASSPDRGGDYGYTF. CDR3 sequence (DNA): TGTGCCAGCAGTCCAGACAGGGGAGGTGACTATGGCTACACCTTC. J is TRBJ1-2 and V is TRBV7-9; 8 bases line up with TRBD1. Trimming at V came to 6 bases and at J to 3 bases, leaving 9 bases not matched to a gene. CDR1 is SEHNR, CDR2 FQNEAQ, per germline (reference sequence). The length of the CDR3 is 15 residues. Combining the CDR3 with reference TRBV7-9 and TRBJ1-2 gives the whole variable domain DTGVSQNPRHKITKRGQNVTFRCDPISEHNRLYWYRQTLGQGPEFLTYFQNEAQLEKSRLLSDRFSAERPKGSFSTLEIQRTEQGDSAMYLCASSPDRGGDYGYTFGSGTRLTVV.

This chain links TRBV7-9 with TRBJ2-4; 8 nucleotides align to TRBD2. Germline CDR1 and CDR2: SEHNR and FQNEAQ (reference sequence). The CDR3 sequence is 14 residues long. The J segment lost 6 bases and the V segment lost 5 bases, leaving 6 bases of the junction unmatched. Here the CDR3 DNA reads TGTGCCAGCAGCAAACCCGGGAGGGGAAACATTCAGTACTTC. This gives the protein CASSKPGRGNIQYF.

V and J are TRBV2 and TRBJ1-2; the match to TRBD1 covers 7 bases. Germline-derived CDR1 and CDR2 are SNHLY and FYNNEI. V shed 6 bases and J 7 bases; nucleotides not matched to a gene: 2. This CDR3 is built from 11 residues. CDR3 in amino acids: CASSGTAGYTF. CDR3 DNA sequence: TGTGCCAGCAGCGGGACAGCTGGCTACACCTTC.

This chain links TRBV5-6 with TRBJ2-2; 8 bases match TRBD2. The V and J ends lost 0 bases and 6 bases, in that order; junction bases with no gene match: 16. This CDR3 has 19 residues. The germline V gene encodes CDR1 SGHDT and CDR2 YYEEEE. The CDR3: CASSLAHSGSFWDSGELFF. In nucleotides, the CDR3 is TGTGCCAGCAGCTTGGCCCACAGCGGGAGTTTCTGGGATTCCGGGGAGCTGTTTTTT.

The V and J genes are TRBV2 and TRBJ2-1; 9 bases map to TRBD2. Per the germline V gene, CDR1 is SNHLY and CDR2 is FYNNEI. The CDR3 extends over 15 amino acids. The junction had 7 bases not matched to a gene; V was cut back by 6 bases and J by 4 bases. CDR3 residues: CASSPGTSRYNEQFF. In DNA, the CDR3 is TGTGCCAGCAGCCCCGGGACTAGCCGATACAATGAGCAGTTCTTC.

The chain has TRBV6-1 and TRBJ1-2; TRBD1 is a possible D gene (5 bases). Trimming left V 4 bases short and J 7 bases short, with 7 bases between. Germline V gene sequence: CDR1 MNHNS, CDR2 SASEGT. The length of the CDR3 is 11 residues. CDR3 nucleotides: TGTGCCAGCAGTGCCAGGGTTGGCTACACCTTC. Its protein product is CASSARVGYTF.

The gene calls are TRBV27 and TRBJ2-1; D gene uncertain. Trimming took 0 bases from V and 4 from J, leaving 4 bases between them. CDR1 and CDR2 (germline): MNHEY, SMNVEV (reference sequence). The CDR3 contains 13 residues. The CDR3 nucleotides read TGTGCCAGCAGTTTATCCCATTACAATGAGCAGTTCTTC. The encoded protein is CASSLSHYNEQFF.

The count of this clone is one. This chain joins TRBV7-3 and TRBJ2-7; perhaps TRBD1 as D (7 bases). The V gene's germline CDR1 is SGHTA and CDR2 FQGTGA. This CDR3 spans 13 amino acids. Trimming cost V 2 bases and J 5 bases, with 10 bases left between them. CDR3 DNA sequence: TGTGCCAGCAGCTTAGGAGGGGGCAACGAGCAGTACTTC. Its protein is CASSLGGGNEQYF.

The chain carries TRBV18 and TRBJ2-3, with a possible D match to TRBD2 (5 bases). Trimming took 3 bases from V and 4 from J, leaving 17 bases between them. Germline V gives CDR1 KGHSH, CDR2 LQKENI. CDR3 size: 16 residues. DNA for the CDR3: TGTGCCAGCTCACCGTTGGACCATTTGAGGGCAGATACGCAGTATTTT. Amino acid sequence: CASSPLDHLRADTQYF.

The J gene is TRBJ1-3, the V gene TRBV11-2; no reliable D call. The CDR3 runs to 18 residues. Germline CDR1 is SGHAT and CDR2 is FQNNGV. Trimming cost V 5 bases and J 0 bases, with 20 bases left between them. The CDR3 here is CASSPRPQLLYSGNTIYF. For the CDR3, the DNA is TGTGCCAGCAGCCCTAGGCCGCAGCTCCTTTACTCTGGAAACACCATATATTTT.

The sample holds a few counts of this clone. This CDR3 is also generated by other DNA sequences in the sample. This rearrangement joins TRBV7-9 to TRBJ2-2, with 9 bases aligning to TRBD2. Germline CDR1 is SEHNR and CDR2 is FQNEAQ (reference sequence). The length of the CDR3 is 15 residues. With V trimmed by 2 bases and J by 7 bases, 5 bases remained unmatched. In DNA, the CDR3 is TGTGCCAGCAGCTTACGGCGGGAGGGGCGCGGGGAGCTGTTTTTT. Translated, it gives CASSLRREGRGELFF.

The J gene is TRBJ1-2, the V gene TRBV23-1; perhaps TRBD1 as D (5 bases). TRBV23-1 is treated as an ORF (open reading frame) with a function not yet certain. The CDR3 extends over 15 amino acids. Trimming pared 9 bases from V and 5 bases from J, leaving 22 bases between. The CDR3 coding sequence is TGCGCCAGGATGAGGTGGGACTCTGCCCGGTATGGCTACACCTTC. It is translated as CARMRWDSARYGYTF.

The chain carries TRBV15 and TRBJ1-1; 10 nucleotides match TRBD1. Germline CDR1 LNHNV, CDR2 YYDKDF (reference sequence). V shed 0 bases and J 8 bases; nucleotides not matched to a gene: 18. The CDR3 spans 19 residues. The chain's CDR3 is CATSRERPGQGLPRREAFF. CDR3 bases: TGTGCCACCAGCAGAGAGAGACCGGGACAGGGGCTCCCTAGGAGGGAAGCTTTCTTT.

This chain connects TRBV2 to TRBJ1-2; the D gene is possibly TRBD1 (5 bases). Trimming pared 2 bases from V and 2 bases from J, leaving 9 bases between. The CDR3 has 14 amino acids. Germline loops: CDR1 SNHLY, CDR2 FYNNEI. Written as DNA, the CDR3 is TGTGCCAGCAGTGAATTGGGGGGGAACTATGGCTACACCTTC. Translated: CASSELGGNYGYTF. The full variable domain, its missing parts supplied by reference TRBV2 and TRBJ1-2, is EPEVTQTPSHQVTQMGQEVILRCVPISNHLYFYWYRQILGQKVEFLVSFYNNEISEKSEIFDDQFSVERPDGSNFTLKIRSTKLEDSAMYFCASSELGGNYGYTFGSGTRLTVV.

With respect to this clone: The sample carries other DNA sequences with the same CDR3. The V call is TRBV7-2, the J call TRBJ1-5, with 8 bases matching TRBD1. This CDR3 has 16 amino acids. Germline CDR1 SGHTA, CDR2 FQGNSA. V lost 1 base to trimming and J lost 2 bases; unmatched junction nucleotides: 4. In DNA, the CDR3 is TGTGCCAGCAGCTTAGGCGGACAGGGCGGCAATCAGCCCCAGCATTTT. It specifies CASSLGGQGGNQPQHF.

This clone occurred once. The chain has TRBV30 and TRBJ2-7; D gene ambiguous. Trimming stripped 1 base from V and 3 bases from J, with 13 bases between. In germline, CDR1 is GTSNPN, CDR2 SVGIG (reference sequence). The CDR3 runs to 14 residues. Here the CDR3 DNA reads TGTGCCTGGAGTGCCCATAATAACTTCTACGAGCAGTACTTC. This codes for CAWSAHNNFYEQYF.

The V call is TRBV18, the J call TRBJ2-7; perhaps TRBD2 as D (6 bases). V lost 2 bases, J lost 2 bases, and 10 bases lay in between. Germline V CDR1 and CDR2: KGHSH, LQKENI. There are 14 residues in the CDR3. The CDR3 spells CASSPLAAAYEQYF. CDR3 DNA sequence: TGTGCCAGCTCACCATTAGCGGCTGCCTACGAGCAGTACTTC.

The V call is TRBV5-1, the J call TRBJ1-3; tentatively, D is TRBD1 (5 bases). V was pared by 5 bases and J by 1 base, with 19 bases between. The CDR3 extends over 17 amino acids. CDR1 and CDR2 from the germline V gene are SGHRS and YFSETQ. The CDR3 sequence is CASSRWGRATSGNTIYF. In DNA, the CDR3 is TGCGCCAGCAGTCGGTGGGGCAGGGCCACGTCTGGAAACACCATATATTTT.

This chain links TRBV7-9 with TRBJ2-3, with 7 bases lining up with TRBD2. Germline assignment: CDR1 SEHNR and CDR2 FQNEAQ (reference sequence). The CDR3 consists of 16 residues. Unmatched junction bases numbered 8, after V lost 5 bases and J lost 0 bases. The chain's CDR3 is CASSLNGRESTDTQYF. The CDR3 DNA reads TGTGCCAGCAGCCTCAATGGGCGGGAGAGCACAGATACGCAGTATTTT.

This chain connects TRBV4-3 to TRBJ2-7; 7 nucleotides agree with TRBD1. V trimming: 0 bases; J trimming: 2 bases; junction bases outside the gene matches: 7. The CDR3 totals 16 residues. Germline V lookup: CDR1 LGHNA, CDR2 YSLEER. CDR3 sequence: CASSQDLRDSPYEQYF. CDR3 sequence (DNA): TGCGCCAGCAGCCAAGATCTCAGGGACAGCCCCTACGAGCAGTACTTC.

The rearrangement uses TRBV5-4 and TRBJ2-5; TRBD2 matches 10 bases. Germline V gives CDR1 SGHNT, CDR2 YYREEE (reference sequence). V shed 4 bases and J 7 bases; nucleotides not matched to a gene: 13. The CDR3 sequence is 16 residues long. CDR3 bases: TGTGCCAGCAGCCCCCATCAAGCGGGAGGGTTGGGGACCCAGTACTTC. Translating it yields CASSPHQAGGLGTQYF.

The chain has TRBV28 and TRBJ2-1, with D tentatively TRBD2 (5 bases). This CDR3 has 16 residues. The V gene lost 2 bases and the J gene lost 2 bases, with 13 bases spanning the gap. Germline CDR1 reads MDHEN; CDR2 reads SYDVKM. CDR3 bases: TGTGCCAGCAGTTTAGGCATCCCCGGGGCCTACAATGAGCAGTTCTTC. Protein sequence: CASSLGIPGAYNEQFF.

The V gene is TRBV4-2, the J gene TRBJ2-3; 8 bases match TRBD2. J gave up 5 bases and V 4 bases, and 11 bases lay outside the gene matches. The germline CDR1 and CDR2 sequences are LGHNA and YNFKEQ. The CDR3 runs 16 residues. CDR3 sequence reads: CASSLRVAGFQDTQYF. Here the CDR3 DNA reads TGTGCCAGCAGCCTCCGGGTAGCGGGATTTCAAGATACGCAGTATTTT.

This clone is a singleton in its sample. The rearrangement joins TRBV6-1 to TRBJ2-3; TRBD1 aligns across 9 bases. The CDR3 is 17 residues long. Trimming took 2 bases from V and 6 from J; bases not matched to a gene: 12. Germline CDR1 and CDR2: MNHNS and SASEGT. CDR3 region: CASSEQGTGLLSDTQYF. CDR3 DNA: TGTGCCAGCAGTGAACAGGGGACAGGGCTCCTCTCGGATACGCAGTATTTT.

This chain uses TRBV5-1 with TRBJ1-1; tentative D call: TRBD1 (6 bases). The CDR3 spans 17 residues. Trimming stripped 4 bases from V and 1 base from J, with 20 bases between. The V gene's germline CDR1 is SGHRS and CDR2 YFSETQ. The CDR3 loop is CASSTPTGTVGNTEAFF. For the CDR3, the DNA is TGCGCCAGCAGCACCCCGACAGGAACGGTGGGGAACACTGAAGCTTTCTTT.

V gene TRBV6-4 combines with J gene TRBJ1-5; 10 positions agree with TRBD1. V dropped 3 bases and J dropped 1; count of bases not matched to a gene: 15. This CDR3 has 20 amino acids. The germline gives CDR1 MRHNA, CDR2 SNTAGT. CDR3 region: CASSDGRDRGFSGSNQPQHF. CDR3 sequence (DNA): TGTGCCAGCAGTGATGGACGGGACAGGGGTTTCTCGGGGAGCAATCAGCCCCAGCATTTT.

The chain uses TRBV30 and TRBJ2-1; 7 positions match TRBD2. The CDR3 extends over 14 amino acids. Unmatched junction bases numbered 6, after V lost 0 bases and J lost 7 bases. Germline V CDR1 and CDR2: GTSNPN, SVGIG (reference sequence). CDR3 in amino acids: CAWSVRREGNEQFF. The CDR3 bases are TGTGCCTGGAGTGTACGCAGGGAGGGGAATGAGCAGTTCTTC.

The V call is TRBV9, the J call TRBJ2-5, with 8 bases that match TRBD1. Germline V gene data show CDR1 as SGDLS and CDR2 as YYNGEE. The V segment lost 4 bases and the J segment 5 bases; nucleotides outside the gene matches: 7. CDR3 size: 14 residues. The CDR3 nucleotides read TGTGCCAGCAGCTACCGGGACAGGTCGGAGACCCAGTACTTC. This codes for CASSYRDRSETQYF.

V is TRBV4-2 and J is TRBJ2-5; 11 bases are a match to TRBD2. The V and J ends lost 0 bases and 4 bases, in that order; junction bases with no gene match: 7. CDR3 length equals 17 residues. Germline V lookup: CDR1 LGHNA, CDR2 YNFKEQ. CDR3 DNA sequence: TGTGCCAGCAGCCAAGATCGTAGCGGGAGGGCAGGAGAGACCCAGTACTTC. Its protein product is CASSQDRSGRAGETQYF.